The next 24 T cell receptor beta chains were all read from a single sample in a study of PD-1 blockade in classical Hodgkin lymphoma. Clones were sequenced by immunoSEQ multiplex PCR, and TCRdb holds only the in-frame ones, with some missing. The profile covers some 50,000 clones, with roughly 80% appearing a single time and 9.5% to 15% taken by the ten largest. The sample's time point: cycle 4 day 1 (C4D1), after 5 to 7 weeks of nivolumab. Patients all relapsed after autologous stem cell transplantation, and there was variation in brentuximab vedotin exposure. The sequencing used peripheral blood mononuclear cells (PBMCs), collected before the fourth cycle of nivolumab. These receptors came from a human donor with classical Hodgkin lymphoma.

V gene TRBV6-6 combines with J gene TRBJ2-1, with D hard to call. Germline CDR1 MNHNY, CDR2 SVGAGI (reference sequence). V was shortened by 5 bases and J by 7 bases, with 9 bases between the two germline ends. The CDR3 runs to 12 residues. CDR3 region: CASSPLGNEQFF. CDR3 bases: TGTGCCAGCAGTCCCCTAGGGAATGAGCAGTTCTTC.

The rearrangement links TRBV11-1 to TRBJ2-2; TRBD2 agrees at 7 bases. The CDR3 extends over 16 amino acids. CDR1 and CDR2 (germline): SGHAT, FQDESV (reference sequence). V shed 2 bases, J shed 2 bases, and the junction held 5 bases outside the gene matches. CDR3 amino acids: CASSLRASGNTGELFF. For the CDR3, the DNA is TGTGCCAGCAGCTTACGGGCTAGCGGAAACACCGGGGAGCTGTTTTTT.

This rearrangement joins TRBV14 to TRBJ2-7; D not certain. V lost 5 bases and J lost 6, with 17 bases in between. Germline CDR1 reads SGHDN; CDR2 reads FVKESK. This CDR3 is 14 amino acids long. Here the CDR3 reads CASSLYADMGEQYF. DNA of the CDR3: TGTGCCAGCAGCTTATACGCGGATATGGGCGAGCAGTACTTC. Combining the CDR3 with reference TRBV14 and TRBJ2-7 gives the whole variable domain EAGVTQFPSHSVIEKGQTVTLRCDPISGHDNLYWYRRVMGKEIKFLLHFVKESKQDESGMPNNRFLAERTGGTYSTLKVQPAELEDSGVYFCASSLYADMGEQYFGPGTRLTVT.

This clone was seen a few times. This chain joins TRBV6-5 and TRBJ1-2; D is possibly TRBD1 (5 bases). Germline V lookup: CDR1 MNHEY, CDR2 SVGAGI. The CDR3 contains 13 residues. V lost 6 bases, J lost 2 bases, and 10 bases lay in between. CDR3 loop: CASRDGGNYGYTF. CDR3 nucleotide sequence: TGTGCCAGCAGAGACGGGGGGAACTATGGCTACACCTTC.

J is TRBJ2-3 and V is TRBV19; D is perhaps TRBD2 (5 bases). This CDR3 contains 11 residues. CDR1 and CDR2 from the germline V gene are LNHDA and SQIVND (reference sequence). V lost 10 bases and J 9 bases, leaving 14 bases between the germline ends. CDR3 region: CATTSIRTQYF. The CDR3 DNA follows: TGTGCCACCACTAGTATTCGCACGCAGTATTTT.

This chain uses TRBV6-1 with TRBJ2-5; TRBD2 aligns across 14 bases. V gave up 3 bases and J gave up 10 bases; unmatched junction bases: 4. The V gene's germline CDR1 is MNHNS and CDR2 SASEGT. The CDR3 loop spans 14 amino acids. CDR3 DNA sequence: TGTGCCAGCAGTGAGGGGACTAGCGGGAGCGACCAGTACTTC. Encoded protein: CASSEGTSGSDQYF.

The chain couples TRBV6-5 to TRBJ1-5; D gene unclear. This CDR3 has 15 residues. The germline V gene has CDR1 MNHEY and CDR2 SVGAGI. V lost 4 bases and J 1 base, leaving 11 bases between the germline ends. In nucleotides, the CDR3 is TGTGCCAGCAGTTCGGCCCGAGGGAGCAATCAGCCCCAGCATTTT. Protein: CASSSARGSNQPQHF.

To note about this clone: The junction differs from germline at one of its ends, possibly a read error. The chain links TRBV7-9 to TRBJ2-5; D is ambiguous. The CDR3 spans 12 residues. Germline V gene sequence: CDR1 SEHNR, CDR2 FQNEAQ (reference sequence). CDR3 nucleotide sequence: TGTGCCAGCAGCTCAGTTGGAGAGGCCCAGTACTTC. Translating it yields CASSSVGEAQYF.

This chain joins TRBV11-3 and TRBJ2-3; TRBD2 agrees at 11 bases. This CDR3 comprises 18 residues. V shed 3 bases, J shed 0 bases, and the junction held 8 bases outside the gene matches. Per the germline V gene, CDR1 is SGHNT and CDR2 is YENEEA. The CDR3 DNA is TGTGCCAGCAGCTTGGGGACTAGCGGCCTCTACAGCACAGATACGCAGTATTTT. The encoded protein is CASSLGTSGLYSTDTQYF.

This clone appeared a few times. The chain has TRBV4-1 and TRBJ2-7; no definite D call. The germline V and J ends were trimmed by 1 base and 3 bases, with 7 bases remaining between them. This CDR3 comprises 13 residues. Germline loops: CDR1 MGHRA, CDR2 YSYEKL. The CDR3 coding sequence is TGCGCCAGCAGCCAAGGGATTGACTACGAGCAGTACTTC. The encoded protein is CASSQGIDYEQYF.

The CDR3 nucleotides are TGTGCCAGCAGCTTGGGGGCGGGAGACACAGATACGCAGTATTTT. Amino acids: CASSLGAGDTDTQYF. This chain uses TRBV5-6 with TRBJ2-3; 7 bases agree with TRBD2. The germline CDR1 and CDR2 sequences are SGHDT and YYEEEE. V dropped 0 bases and J dropped 2; count of bases not matched to a gene: 3. This CDR3 is built from 15 residues.

This chain joins TRBV6-5 and TRBJ2-1; possible D gene TRBD1, 5 bases. Germline CDR1 reads MNHEY; CDR2 reads SVGAGI. V lost 6 bases to trimming and J lost 6 bases, with 15 bases between them. The CDR3 covers 14 residues. The CDR3 sequence: CASSPRVLVNEQFF. As DNA, the CDR3 is TGTGCCAGCAGCCCCAGGGTTTTGGTCAATGAGCAGTTCTTC.

The chain has TRBV11-3 and TRBJ2-5; TRBD2 agrees at 16 bases. The CDR3 sequence is 17 residues long. Losses at the gene ends were 5 bases for V and 5 bases for J; bases not matched to a gene: 8. CDR1 is SGHNT, CDR2 YENEEA, per germline. The CDR3: CASSPGTSGRARETQYF. In nucleotides, the CDR3 is TGTGCCAGCAGCCCTGGGACTAGCGGGAGGGCCCGGGAGACCCAGTACTTC.

V usage is TRBV5-1 and J usage is TRBJ2-7; 7 nucleotides agree with TRBD1. Germline trimming cut 0 bases from V and 5 bases from J; bases unmatched to any gene: 5. Germline lookup yields CDR1 SGHRS and CDR2 YFSETQ. The CDR3 totals 14 residues. CDR3 protein: CASSLEGAGDEQYF. CDR3 bases: TGCGCCAGCAGCTTGGAGGGGGCGGGCGACGAGCAGTACTTC.

This rearrangement joins TRBV28 to TRBJ1-1; D ambiguous. Trimming removed 1 base from V and 11 bases from J, with 14 bases in between. The CDR3 sequence is 13 residues long. From germline, CDR1 is MDHEN and CDR2 SYDVKM. CDR3 nucleotide sequence: TGTGCCAGCAGTTTATTATTCAGTCCCAAGGCTTTCTTT. This encodes CASSLLFSPKAFF.

This clone was detected only once. The chain has TRBV7-8 and TRBJ1-1, with 9 bases lining up with TRBD1. Per the germline V gene, CDR1 is SGHVS and CDR2 is FQNEAQ. CDR3 length: 16 residues. The V segment lost 2 bases and the J segment 4 bases; nucleotides outside the gene matches: 8. The CDR3 DNA reads as TGTGCCAGCAGCTTAATTACAGGGGGCGGTGGCACTGAAGCTTTCTTT. The encoded protein is CASSLITGGGGTEAFF.

The CDR3 sequence is CASSPPALQETQYF. The CDR3 nucleotides read TGTGCCAGCTCACCACCGGCACTCCAAGAGACCCAGTACTTC. The chain couples TRBV18 to TRBJ2-5; D not certain. The V end lost 0 bases, the J end lost 1 base, and 6 bases lay between the germline ends. CDR1 and CDR2 (germline): KGHSH, LQKENI. This CDR3 region has 14 residues.

CDR3 sequence (DNA): TGCAGTGCTGGAGTCATGGGCGGCTACACCTTC. It encodes CSAGVMGGYTF. This chain uses TRBV20-1 with TRBJ1-2, with D uncertain. Germline lookup yields CDR1 DFQATT and CDR2 SNEGSKA (reference sequence). The CDR3 consists of 11 residues. The V gene lost 5 bases and the J gene lost 8 bases, with 12 bases spanning the gap.

In this sample, this clone turned up a few times. The V and J genes are TRBV2 and TRBJ2-7; D may correspond to TRBD1 or TRBD2 (5 bases each). Germline CDR1 and CDR2: SNHLY and FYNNEI. The ends were cut back, 6 bases at V and 2 bases at J, with 14 bases in the middle. This CDR3 is 14 amino acids long. CDR3 DNA sequence: TGTGCCAGCAGATACAGAGGGGATACCTACGAGCAGTACTTC. Translation: CASRYRGDTYEQYF.

The chain links TRBV6-1 to TRBJ2-3, with a weak D call TRBD1 (6 bases). The CDR3 is 14 amino acids. The V and J ends lost 6 bases and 1 base respectively, with 11 bases between them. Germline-derived CDR1 and CDR2 are MNHNS and SASEGT. The CDR3 DNA is TGTGCCAGCAGACAGGGATTAGGCACAGATACGCAGTATTTT. Amino acid sequence: CASRQGLGTDTQYF.

This chain uses TRBV28 with TRBJ2-7; possibly TRBD2 for D (5 bases). The germline V and J ends were trimmed by 7 bases and 3 bases, with 25 bases remaining between them. Germline V gene lookup returns CDR1 MDHEN and CDR2 SYDVKM. This CDR3 has 17 amino acids. The CDR3 DNA reads TGTGCCAGCATACCCGCCGGTCACGACGGGATGTACTACGAGCAGTACTTC. It is translated as CASIPAGHDGMYYEQYF.

This clone has more than one count but fewer than ten. The gene calls are TRBV18 and TRBJ2-7, with TRBD2 matching over 8 bases. Germline lookup yields CDR1 KGHSH and CDR2 LQKENI. V trimming: 2 bases; J trimming: 0 bases; junction bases outside the gene matches: 12. The CDR3 is made up of 18 amino acids. The CDR3 loop is CASSPIPLTSANSYEQYF. The CDR3 DNA reads as TGTGCCAGCTCACCAATACCCCTGACTAGCGCTAACTCCTACGAGCAGTACTTC. Full variable domain (missing parts from reference TRBV18 and TRBJ2-7): NAGVMQNPRHLVRRRGQEARLRCSPMKGHSHVYWYRQLPEEGLKFMVYLQKENIIDESGMPKERFSAEFPKEGPSILRIQQVVRGDSAAYFCASSPIPLTSANSYEQYFGPGTRLTVT.

The CDR3 is CASSLDSRTGVYEQFF. In nucleotides, the CDR3 is TGCGCCAGCAGCTTGGATTCTAGGACGGGCGTTTATGAGCAGTTCTTC. The genes are TRBV5-1 and TRBJ2-1; no definite D call. The CDR3 is 16 amino acids. CDR1 and CDR2 from the germline V gene are SGHRS and YFSETQ. Trimming took 0 bases from V and 8 from J, leaving 18 bases between them.

V gene TRBV9 combines with J gene TRBJ1-1; 11 bases agree with TRBD1. Germline trimming cut 4 bases from V and 5 bases from J; bases unmatched to any gene: 7. Germline values: CDR1 SGDLS, CDR2 YYNGEE. CDR3 length: 15 amino acids. In DNA form, the CDR3 reads TGTGCCAGCAGCCGGTCCGGGACAGGGGGGACTGAAGCTTTCTTT. Amino acids: CASSRSGTGGTEAFF.